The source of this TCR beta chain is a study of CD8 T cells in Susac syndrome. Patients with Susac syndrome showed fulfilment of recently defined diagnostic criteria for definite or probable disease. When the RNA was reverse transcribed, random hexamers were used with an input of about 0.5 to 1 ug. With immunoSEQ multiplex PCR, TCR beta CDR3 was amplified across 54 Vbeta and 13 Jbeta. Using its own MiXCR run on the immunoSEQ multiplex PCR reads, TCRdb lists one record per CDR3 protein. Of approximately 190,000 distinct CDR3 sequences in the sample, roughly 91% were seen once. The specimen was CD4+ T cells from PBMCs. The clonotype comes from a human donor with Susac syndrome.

The CDR3 reads CASRWGLLNTEAFF. DNA of the CDR3: TGTGCCAGCCGCTGGGGCTTGTTGAACACTGAAGCTTTCTTT. This sequence joins TRBV7-2 and TRBJ1-1, with a possible D match to TRBD1 (5 bases). This CDR3 contains 14 residues. The germline V gene has CDR1 SGHTA and CDR2 FQGNSA. Trimming cost V 8 bases and J 0 bases, with 13 bases left between them.